The present TCR beta chain was sequenced within a study of shared clonotypes between healthy human individuals. Clones were sequenced by immunoSEQ multiplex PCR, and TCRdb holds only the in-frame ones, with some missing. The table records 2 million or so clones, 90% to 95% of them present only once. J gave up 5 bases and V 0 bases, and 7 bases lay outside the gene matches. The germline gives CDR1 SGHRS, CDR2 YFSETQ. This CDR3 spans 15 amino acids. The chain has TRBV5-1 and TRBJ2-5; 7 nucleotides align to TRBD2. Material: naive CD4+ T cells sorted from blood. Subset reported: CD45RA+ positively selected. The source of this sequence is a man in his late teens or twenties in good health. Written as DNA, the CDR3 is TGCGCCAGCAGCTTGGGCCTAGCGGCGCCGGAGACCCAGTACTTC. This translates into CASSLGLAAPETQYF.